Below are 27 T cell receptor beta chains sequenced from a single sample in a study of response to subunit inactivated influenza vaccine. One entry per CDR3 protein results from TCRdb running MiXCR on the RT-PCR reads. This table holds more than 700,000 distinct CDR3 sequences, over 20% found once. The sequences come from PBMCs from blood, collected around 5 days after vaccination. The receptors come from a man aged 45 to 65 who received an inactivated influenza vaccine.

This clonotype was observed a handful of times. The gene calls are TRBV20-1 and TRBJ1-5, with 8 bases identical to TRBD1. Trimming cost V 6 bases and J 1 base; bases outside gene matches: 11. Germline CDR1 DFQATT, CDR2 SNEGSKA (reference sequence). The CDR3 is 16 amino acids. The CDR3 coding sequence is TGCAGTGCGCAAGCACCAGGGGGCTGGAGCAATCAGCCCCAGCATTTT. It translates to CSAQAPGGWSNQPQHF.

This clonotype has more than one count but fewer than ten. The CDR3 here is CATSRGWATDTQYF. DNA for the CDR3: TGTGCCACCAGCAGAGGGTGGGCGACAGATACGCAGTATTTT. The gene calls are TRBV15 and TRBJ2-3, with unresolved D. Looked up from germline, CDR1 is LNHNV and CDR2 is YYDKDF (reference sequence). The length of the CDR3 is 14 residues. V lost 1 base and J 3 bases, leaving 8 bases between the germline ends.

The chain employs TRBV6-2 or TRBV6-3 and TRBJ2-5, with D uncertain. V lost 5 bases, J lost 5 bases, and 12 bases lay in between. Germline V gene sequence: CDR1 MNHEY, CDR2 SVGEGT. The CDR3 runs to 13 residues. The CDR3 sequence: CASSLIIWETQYF. CDR3 nucleotide sequence: TGTGCCAGCAGTCTCATAATTTGGGAGACCCAGTACTTC.

The V gene is TRBV6-5, the J gene TRBJ2-7, with D tentatively TRBD2 (6 bases). Germline CDR1 MNHEY, CDR2 SVGAGI. The CDR3 runs 18 residues. Trimming removed 0 bases from V and 2 bases from J, with 20 bases in between. In DNA form, the CDR3 reads TGTGCCAGCAGTTACTCGTATGAGACTAGGACGGGAACCTACGAGCAGTACTTC. It yields the protein CASSYSYETRTGTYEQYF.

This clonotype has only a few counts. The gene calls are TRBV4-1 and TRBJ2-7, with 7 bases aligning to TRBD2. The trim removed 4 bases at V and 2 bases at J, leaving 8 bases unmatched. CDR3 size: 15 residues. Germline-derived CDR1 and CDR2 are MGHRA and YSYEKL. CDR3 sequence (DNA): TGCGCCAGCAGCCCTTTGGGGGGGTCAGCCTACGAGCAGTACTTC. It codes for CASSPLGGSAYEQYF.

There are a few counts of this clonotype. The V call is TRBV18, the J call TRBJ1-1; the D gene is possibly TRBD1 (5 bases). Between the trimmed V and J ends, which lost 4 bases and 1 base, there was a span of 10 bases. Germline V lookup: CDR1 KGHSH, CDR2 LQKENI. The CDR3 consists of 14 residues. The CDR3 bases are TGTGCCAGCTCACGTACGACAGAGAACACTGAAGCTTTCTTT. Amino acid sequence: CASSRTTENTEAFF.

In this sample, this clonotype turned up a few times. The chain joins TRBV5-1 to TRBJ2-5, with no clear D. The CDR3 extends over 10 amino acids. V lost 6 bases and J lost 4, with 4 bases in between. The V gene's germline CDR1 is SGHRS and CDR2 YFSETQ. Here the CDR3 DNA reads TGCGCCAGCAATGGAGAGACCCAGTACTTC. It encodes CASNGETQYF.

This clonotype has a handful of counts. The CDR3 loop reads CASSRQASRAYGYTF. The CDR3 DNA reads TGTGCCAGCAGCCGACAGGCTTCCCGGGCCTATGGCTACACCTTC. The chain uses TRBV6-1 and TRBJ1-2; TRBD1 might be the D (6 bases). The V gene lost 6 bases and the J gene lost 4 bases, with 18 bases spanning the gap. The CDR3 sequence is 15 residues long. Germline lookup yields CDR1 MNHNS and CDR2 SASEGT.

This clonotype has more than one count but fewer than ten. The chain joins TRBV7-2 to TRBJ2-2; 13 nucleotides align to TRBD2. Germline values: CDR1 SGHTA, CDR2 FQGNSA. The CDR3 spans 17 residues. J was trimmed by 4 bases and V by 5 bases; bases with no gene match: 7. Here the CDR3 DNA reads TGTGCCAGCAGCAAGACTAGCGGGGGGCCCGGCACCGGGGAGCTGTTTTTT. Translated, it gives CASSKTSGGPGTGELFF.

The chain joins TRBV2 to TRBJ2-1, with D possibly TRBD2 on 6 matching bases. Trimming removed 8 bases from V and 7 bases from J, with 15 bases in between. CDR3 length: 13 amino acids. CDR1 SNHLY and CDR2 FYNNEI come from the germline V gene. The CDR3 protein is CASGWGLGNEQFF. The CDR3 DNA sequence: TGTGCCAGCGGATGGGGACTGGGGAATGAGCAGTTCTTC.

This clonotype was seen a handful of times. The chain links TRBV20-1 to TRBJ2-7; possibly TRBD1 for D (8 bases). This CDR3 is built from 14 residues. Germline V gives CDR1 DFQATT, CDR2 SNEGSKA (reference sequence). Trimming took off 5 bases at V and 1 base at J, with 15 bases between the two ends. The CDR3 spells CSAEQGEGSYEQYF. Written as DNA, the CDR3 is TGCAGTGCTGAACAGGGGGAGGGTTCCTACGAGCAGTACTTC.

This clonotype has a handful of counts. The chain combines TRBV7-3 with TRBJ2-7; 8 nucleotides line up with TRBD2. Per germline, CDR1 SGHTA and CDR2 FQGTGA. The trim removed 5 bases at V and 11 bases at J, leaving 14 bases unmatched. The CDR3 covers 14 residues. The CDR3 DNA is TGTGCCAGCAGCCCGGGAGGGGGAGACCGGGTGAAGTACTTC. Residues: CASSPGGGDRVKYF. Full variable domain (remainder filled in from reference TRBV7-3 and TRBJ2-7): GAGVSQTPSNKVTEKGKYVELRCDPISGHTALYWYRQSLGQGPEFLIYFQGTGAADDSGLPNDRFFAVRPEGSVSTLKIQRTERGDSAVYLCASSPGGGDRVKYFGPGTRLTVT.

This clonotype has more than one count but fewer than ten. The V gene is TRBV5-1, the J gene TRBJ1-6, with 7 bases that match TRBD1. Germline V gives CDR1 SGHRS, CDR2 YFSETQ. CDR3 length equals 15 residues. J gave up 7 bases and V 0 bases, and 4 bases lay outside the gene matches. The CDR3 sequence: CASSLALQGNSPLHF. Here the CDR3 DNA reads TGCGCCAGCAGCTTGGCTTTACAGGGGAATTCACCCCTCCACTTT.

V gene TRBV28 combines with J gene TRBJ1-2; D not certain. The CDR3 runs 11 residues. V was cut by 3 bases and J by 4 bases, with 3 bases left in between. Germline V lookup: CDR1 MDHEN, CDR2 SYDVKM. DNA for the CDR3: TGTGCCAGCAGTTTGGCCTATGGCTACACCTTC. As protein: CASSLAYGYTF.

The V call is TRBV2, the J call TRBJ2-1; D is uncertain. CDR3 length equals 14 residues. The V gene's germline CDR1 is SNHLY and CDR2 FYNNEI. Trimming removed 4 bases from V and 10 bases from J, with 17 bases in between. CDR3 residues: CASSVVSQPGEQFF. CDR3 bases: TGTGCCAGCAGTGTGGTTTCGCAGCCCGGCGAGCAGTTCTTC.

This chain connects TRBV20-1 to TRBJ1-5; 9 nucleotides match TRBD1. Trimming at V came to 4 bases and at J to 7 bases, leaving 8 bases not matched to a gene. From germline, CDR1 is DFQATT and CDR2 SNEGSKA (reference sequence). The CDR3 consists of 14 residues. In nucleotides, the CDR3 is TGCAGTGCTAACACAGGGGGCTCCTCACAGCCCCAGCATTTT. It encodes CSANTGGSSQPQHF.

The CDR3 is CATRGGVRDTQYF. CDR3 in DNA: TGTGCCACCAGAGGGGGGGTCAGGGATACGCAGTATTTT. The chain links TRBV6-1 to TRBJ2-3, with a possible D match to TRBD2 (7 bases). Germline V gene data show CDR1 as MNHNS and CDR2 as SASEGT. Trimming stripped 10 bases from V and 6 bases from J, with 17 bases between. CDR3 length: 13 residues.

The chain has TRBV5-5 and TRBJ2-1; D gene uncertain. Germline-derived CDR1 and CDR2 are SGHKS and YYEKEE (reference sequence). The ends were cut back, 4 bases at V and 2 bases at J, with 13 bases in the middle. The CDR3 is 15 residues long. CDR3 protein: CASSPIVLAYNEQFF. The CDR3 DNA reads TGTGCCAGCAGCCCTATTGTTCTGGCCTACAATGAGCAGTTCTTC. The variable domain in full, with the rest retrieved from reference TRBV5-5 and TRBJ2-1, is DAGVTQSPTHLIKTRGQQVTLRCSPISGHKSVSWYQQVLGQGPQFIFQYYEKEERGRGNFPDRFSARQFPNYSSELNVNALLLGDSALYLCASSPIVLAYNEQFFGPGTRLTVL.

The sample holds a few counts of this clonotype. V gene TRBV5-4 combines with J gene TRBJ2-1, with D maybe TRBD2 (7 bases). The length of the CDR3 is 14 residues. Per germline, CDR1 SGHNT and CDR2 YYREEE (reference sequence). Trimming took 4 bases from V and 5 from J, leaving 13 bases between them. The CDR3 loop reads CASSQGRGNNEQFF. The CDR3 bases are TGTGCCAGCAGCCAGGGGAGGGGTAACAATGAGCAGTTCTTC.

The sample holds a few counts of this clonotype. The chain links TRBV7-8 to TRBJ1-4; D ambiguous. CDR1 and CDR2 from the germline V gene are SGHVS and FQNEAQ. Between the trimmed V and J ends, which lost 2 bases and 10 bases, there was a span of 14 bases. The CDR3 spans 14 residues. CDR3 in amino acids: CASSLSRVRRKLFF. CDR3 bases: TGTGCCAGCAGCTTATCGAGGGTTAGACGAAAACTGTTTTTT. The variable domain in full, with the rest retrieved from reference TRBV7-8 and TRBJ1-4, is GAGVSQSPRYKVAKRGQDVALRCDPISGHVSLFWYQQALGQGPEFLTYFQNEAQLDKSGLPSDRFFAERPEGSVSTLKIQRTQQEDSAVYLCASSLSRVRRKLFFGSGTQLSVL.

This clonotype has just a few counts. The gene calls are TRBV7-8 and TRBJ1-3; no clear D. The CDR3 is made up of 16 amino acids. Trimming stripped 1 base from V and 2 bases from J, with 12 bases between. Germline CDR1 is SGHVS and CDR2 is FQNEAQ. This chain's CDR3 is CASSLVSIRAGNTIYF. Here the CDR3 DNA reads TGTGCCAGCAGCTTAGTCTCAATCCGGGCTGGAAACACCATATATTTT. Full variable domain (remainder filled in from reference TRBV7-8 and TRBJ1-3): GAGVSQSPRYKVAKRGQDVALRCDPISGHVSLFWYQQALGQGPEFLTYFQNEAQLDKSGLPSDRFFAERPEGSVSTLKIQRTQQEDSAVYLCASSLVSIRAGNTIYFGEGSWLTVV.

J is TRBJ2-1 and V is TRBV12-3 or TRBV12-4; 11 nucleotides match TRBD2. After removal of 4 bases from V and 10 bases from J, the junction contained 3 bases not matched to a gene. The CDR3 consists of 13 residues. CDR3 in amino acids: CASSSSSGGEQFF. CDR3 DNA: TGTGCCAGCAGTTCCTCTAGCGGGGGGGAGCAGTTCTTC.

The chain links TRBV5-6 to TRBJ2-1, with 9 bases matching TRBD2. Germline V gene data show CDR1 as SGHDT and CDR2 as YYEEEE. The CDR3 contains 17 residues. V lost 2 bases, J lost 4 bases, and 10 bases stayed unmatched. The CDR3 DNA follows: TGTGCCAGCAGCTTCGGCCCTAGCGGGGTATATTACAATGAGCAGTTCTTC. This gives the protein CASSFGPSGVYYNEQFF.

The chain joins TRBV20-1 to TRBJ2-5, with D perhaps matching TRBD1 or TRBD2 (6 bases each). The CDR3 sequence is 13 residues long. The V gene's germline CDR1 is DFQATT and CDR2 SNEGSKA (reference sequence). With 2 bases removed from V and 5 bases from J, the gap between germline ends came to 12 bases. CDR3: CSARRGAVETQYF. DNA of the CDR3: TGCAGTGCTAGAAGGGGGGCCGTGGAGACCCAGTACTTC.

This clonotype has a handful of counts. V usage is TRBV5-6 and J usage is TRBJ2-1; 9 positions match TRBD1. CDR1 and CDR2 from the germline V gene are SGHDT and YYEEEE. The CDR3 length is 16 residues. The J segment lost 6 bases and the V segment lost 3 bases, leaving 10 bases of the junction unmatched. CDR3 DNA: TGTGCCAGCAGCTCGGTGGGACAGGGTAGTGGCAATGAGCAGTTCTTC. Encoded protein: CASSSVGQGSGNEQFF.

This clonotype was seen only a few times. This sequence joins TRBV27 and TRBJ2-1, with 9 bases matching TRBD2. The CDR3 is 17 amino acids. Germline CDR1 and CDR2: MNHEY and SMNVEV (reference sequence). The junction had 14 bases not matched to a gene; V was cut back by 3 bases and J by 8 bases. CDR3 sequence reads: CASSFRPGLAKGDEQFF. CDR3 coding DNA: TGTGCCAGCAGTTTCCGCCCAGGACTAGCGAAAGGGGATGAGCAGTTCTTC.

The sample holds a few counts of this clonotype. The chain couples TRBV7-9 to TRBJ1-6; TRBD1 matches 9 bases. The J segment lost 10 bases and the V segment lost 5 bases, leaving 12 bases of the junction unmatched. The CDR3 length is 16 residues. In germline, CDR1 is SEHNR, CDR2 FQNEAQ (reference sequence). CDR3 sequence (DNA): TGTGCCAGCAGCCCTCCGGGACAGGGTAGAGAATCACCCCTCCACTTT. This encodes CASSPPGQGRESPLHF.